Below, one TCR beta chain is given with its context. Its cognate antigen is unknown. The PCR employed 60 Vbeta primers together with 13 Jbeta primers. Method: immunoSEQ multiplex PCR; TCRdb's copy keeps in-frame clones and lacks some. The sample includes about 31,000 clones, 87% seen only once; the top ten take 2.5% to 3%. These data originate in a study of cytomegalovirus exposure and HLA in healthy donors. Study observations and caveats: Later examination showed HLA-associated TCR beta chains had greater clonal expansion than equally common others. Per published accounts, TCR beta sequences correctly predicted the HLA-A and HLA-B alleles of most subjects. Most TCRs appeared rarely, but some public TCRs recurred in many donors.

Germline V CDR1 and CDR2: SGHDN, FVKESK. V dropped 6 bases and J dropped 7; count of bases not matched to a gene: 14. The CDR3 runs 15 residues. The chain employs TRBV14 and TRBJ2-7; TRBD1 matches 8 bases. The clonotype was recovered from a boy aged 5-17 years in good health and CMV-seronegative. Sample: PBMCs. CDR3 DNA: TGTGCCAGCAGACCATCACTTTTGACAGGGGAAGAGCAGTACTTC. Residues: CASRPSLLTGEEQYF.